This T cell receptor (beta chain) appears in the sequencing data of a study of T cells in Graves' hyperthyroidism and ophthalmopathy. In the study overall: The authors collected peripheral blood at initial diagnosis, before any treatment.

Study findings and constraints: Ophthalmopathy stood apart from stable hyperthyroidism in a 13 V-J model.

Diagnoses were established using clinical symptoms, serum thyroxine and TRAb, thyroid ultrasound and orbital computed tomography. Any symptoms of ophthalmopathy came after the first hyperthyroidism diagnosis, from which the blood sample dates. This clonotype showed up many times. Its antigen is undetermined. This CDR3 contains 13 residues. The germline CDR1 and CDR2 sequences are DFQATT and SNEGSKA (reference sequence). V lost 0 bases and J lost 9, with 12 bases in between. It was RNA transcripts that yielded the amplified TCR beta CDR3 regions. Initially, a first-round RT-PCR of the TCR CDR3 employed the HTBI primer set. TCRdb redid the calling of the multiplex PCR reads with MiXCR, one entry per CDR3 protein. Here the sample spans hundreds of thousands of distinct CDR3 sequences, roughly a sixth being singletons.

The chain is built from TRBV20-1 and TRBJ1-5; D is uncertain. This receptor was taken from a woman between 50 and 59 years old with Graves' hyperthyroidism that later progressed to Graves' ophthalmopathy. Sequenced sample: blood. This CDR3 is CSARDSGVGPQHF. The CDR3 DNA follows: TGCAGTGCTAGAGATTCGGGTGTCGGGCCCCAGCATTTT.